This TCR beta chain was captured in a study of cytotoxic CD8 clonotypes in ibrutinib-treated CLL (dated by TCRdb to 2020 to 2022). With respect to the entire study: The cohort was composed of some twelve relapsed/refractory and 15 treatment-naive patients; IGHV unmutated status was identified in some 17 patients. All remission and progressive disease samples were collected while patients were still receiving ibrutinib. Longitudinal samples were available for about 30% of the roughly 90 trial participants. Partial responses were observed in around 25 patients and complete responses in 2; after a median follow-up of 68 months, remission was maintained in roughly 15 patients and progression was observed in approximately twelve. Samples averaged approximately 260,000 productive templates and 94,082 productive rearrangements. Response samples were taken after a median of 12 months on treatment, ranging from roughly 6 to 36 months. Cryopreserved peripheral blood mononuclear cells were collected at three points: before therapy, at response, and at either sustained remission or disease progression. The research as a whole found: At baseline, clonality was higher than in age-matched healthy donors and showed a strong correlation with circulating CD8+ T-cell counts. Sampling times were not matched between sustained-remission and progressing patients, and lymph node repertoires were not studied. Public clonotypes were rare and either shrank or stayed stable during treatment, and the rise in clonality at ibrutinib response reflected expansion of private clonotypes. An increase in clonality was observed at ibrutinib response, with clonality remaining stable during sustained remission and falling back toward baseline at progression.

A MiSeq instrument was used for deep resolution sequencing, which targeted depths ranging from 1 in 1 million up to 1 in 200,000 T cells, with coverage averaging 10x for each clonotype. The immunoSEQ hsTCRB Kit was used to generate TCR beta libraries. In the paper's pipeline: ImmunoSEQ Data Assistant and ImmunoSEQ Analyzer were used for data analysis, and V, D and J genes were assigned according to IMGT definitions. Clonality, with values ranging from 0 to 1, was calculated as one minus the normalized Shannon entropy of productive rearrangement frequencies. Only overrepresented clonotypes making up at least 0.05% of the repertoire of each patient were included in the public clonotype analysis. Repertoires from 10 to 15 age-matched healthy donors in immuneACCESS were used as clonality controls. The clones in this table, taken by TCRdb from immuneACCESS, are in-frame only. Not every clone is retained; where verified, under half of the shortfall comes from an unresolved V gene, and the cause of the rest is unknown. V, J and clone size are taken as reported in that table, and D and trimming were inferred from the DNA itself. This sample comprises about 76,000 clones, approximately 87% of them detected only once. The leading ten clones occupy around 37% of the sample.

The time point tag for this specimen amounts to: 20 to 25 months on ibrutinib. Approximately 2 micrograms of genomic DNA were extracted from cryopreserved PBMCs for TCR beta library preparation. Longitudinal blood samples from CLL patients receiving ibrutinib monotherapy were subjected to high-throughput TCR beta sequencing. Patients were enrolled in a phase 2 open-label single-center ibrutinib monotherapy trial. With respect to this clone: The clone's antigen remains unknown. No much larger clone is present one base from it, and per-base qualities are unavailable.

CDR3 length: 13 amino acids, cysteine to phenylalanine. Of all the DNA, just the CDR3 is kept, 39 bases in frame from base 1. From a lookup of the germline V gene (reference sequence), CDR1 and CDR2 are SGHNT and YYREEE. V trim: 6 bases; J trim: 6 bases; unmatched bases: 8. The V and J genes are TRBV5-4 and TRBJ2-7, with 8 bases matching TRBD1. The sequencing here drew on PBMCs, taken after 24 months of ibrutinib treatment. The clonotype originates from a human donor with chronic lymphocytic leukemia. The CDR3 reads CASNQRTGSEQYF. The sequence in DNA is TGTGCCAGCAACCAACGGACAGGGTCCGAGCAGTACTTC.